Listed below are T cell receptor beta chains from one sample, sequenced in a study of control samples from healthy donors and cancer patients. Using immunoSEQ multiplex PCR, the repertoire was profiled, and TCRdb retains in-frame clones only, with some absent. The profile shows more than 75,000 clones, roughly 83% of them singletons. The sequencing input was PBMCs. The receptors come from a man between 65 and 85 years old with lung cancer. Both conserved end residues are part of each CDR3. The D gene is left open where the match is weak. Some rows mark clone size as missing; the rest say once, few, many or name a class of expanded clone.

d_call j_call clone_size v_call cdr3_aa cdr3_nt
. TRBJ2-2 . TRBV9 CASSVARGPTGELFF TGTGCCAGCAGCGTAGCGAGGGGACCCACCGGGGAGCTGTTTTTT
. TRBJ1-1 . TRBV9 CASSPRLSNTEAFF TGTGCCAGCAGCCCCCGGTTATCGAACACTGAAGCTTTCTTT
. TRBJ2-4 . TRBV6-1 CASSDLPRNIQYF TGTGCCAGCAGTGATCTCCCGAGAAACATTCAGTACTTC
TRBD2 TRBJ2-5 . TRBV6-6 CASSYSGTSGFPQYF TGTGCCAGCAGTTACTCCGGGACTAGCGGGTTCCCCCAGTACTTC
. TRBJ2-7 few TRBV2 CAAVGGGSYEQYF TGTGCCGCCGTGGGGGGAGGATCCTACGAGCAGTACTTC
. TRBJ2-5 . TRBV5-4 CASSGVRGTQYF TGTGCCAGCAGCGGAGTCAGGGGGACCCAGTACTTC
. TRBJ2-2 . TRBV27 CASSFILTGELFF TGTGCCAGCAGTTTTATTTTAACCGGGGAGCTGTTTTTT
TRBD2 TRBJ2-2 . TRBV3-1/TRBV3-2 CASSLRGRENGELFF TGTGCCAGCAGCCTCAGAGGGAGGGAGAACGGGGAGCTGTTTTTT
. TRBJ1-1 . TRBV25-1 CAPGASFF TGTGCTCCGGGGGCCTCTTTCTTT
. TRBJ2-3 . TRBV28 CASSFSSRGSTDTQYF TGTGCCAGCAGTTTTTCGTCAAGGGGGAGCACAGATACGCAGTATTTT
. TRBJ2-1 . TRBV21-1 CASSKAGWGSSSYNEQFF TGTGCCAGCAGCAAAGCCGGATGGGGAAGCTCCTCCTACAATGAGCAGTTCTTC
. TRBJ1-2 . TRBV6-5 CASSQQGRDYGYTF TGTGCCAGCAGTCAGCAGGGGAGAGACTATGGCTACACCTTC
. TRBJ1-3 . TRBV3-1/TRBV3-2 CASSQSVLTTGNTIYF TGTGCCAGCAGCCAATCGGTCTTGACCACTGGAAACACCATATATTTT
. TRBJ1-4 . TRBV7-8 CASSLGGTNEKLFF TGTGCCAGCAGCTTAGGGGGAACTAATGAAAAACTGTTTTTT
. TRBJ2-7 few TRBV18 CASSPLPDAYEQYF TGTGCCAGCTCACCACTCCCGGACGCCTACGAGCAGTACTTC
TRBD1 TRBJ1-6 . TRBV6-5 CASMMGQGVRPLHF TGTGCCAGCATGATGGGACAGGGGGTTCGACCCCTCCACTTT
. TRBJ1-4 few TRBV10-3 CAIRRSFAEEKLFF TGTGCCATCAGGCGGTCTTTTGCCGAGGAAAAACTGTTTTTT
. TRBJ2-2 . TRBV3-1/TRBV3-2 CASSQDRRGGTGTGELFF TGTGCCAGCAGCCAAGATCGGCGGGGGGGGACAGGCACCGGGGAGCTGTTTTTT
. TRBJ2-7 . TRBV27 CASSLGRGRYEQYF TGTGCCAGCAGTTTAGGCAGGGGAAGATACGAGCAGTACTTC
. TRBJ1-5 . TRBV3-1/TRBV3-2 CASSQDHSNQPQHF TGTGCCAGCAGCCAAGATCACAGCAATCAGCCCCAGCATTTT
TRBD1 TRBJ2-1 . TRBV7-6 CASSLGDRAPEQFF TGTGCCAGCAGCTTAGGGGACAGGGCCCCTGAGCAGTTCTTC
. TRBJ1-1 once TRBV2 CASRTWRGNTEAFF TGTGCCAGCAGGACCTGGCGCGGGAACACTGAAGCTTTCTTT
TRBD1 TRBJ1-1 . TRBV14 CASSPRTGTGTEAFF TGTGCCAGCAGCCCTCGGACAGGGACGGGCACTGAAGCTTTCTTT
. TRBJ2-3 . TRBV6-5 CASSQTSTDTQYF TGTGCCAGCAGTCAAACTAGCACAGATACGCAGTATTTT
. TRBJ1-3 . TRBV29-1 CSFSASSGNTIYF TGCAGCTTTTCCGCGAGCTCTGGAAACACCATATATTTT
. TRBJ2-7 . TRBV29-1 CSVEWGDEQYF TGCAGCGTTGAGTGGGGGGACGAGCAGTACTTC
. TRBJ1-1 . TRBV19 CASSKRRRDTEAFF TGTGCCAGTAGTAAGAGGAGGAGAGATACTGAAGCTTTCTTT
TRBD1 TRBJ1-2 many TRBV10-3 CAISESIVGQGGNYGYTF TGTGCCATCAGTGAGTCGATAGTTGGACAGGGGGGAAACTATGGCTACACCTTC
. TRBJ1-2 . TRBV29-1 CSVRGSYGYTF TGCAGCGTGAGGGGGAGCTATGGCTACACCTTC
TRBD2 TRBJ2-7 . TRBV28 CASSPLAGGPYEQYF TGTGCCAGCAGTCCACTAGCGGGGGGGCCCTACGAGCAGTACTTC
TRBD1 TRBJ1-2 . TRBV7-2 CASSADRGYGYTF TGTGCCAGCAGCGCGGACAGGGGCTATGGCTACACCTTC
TRBD1 TRBJ1-5 . TRBV18 CASSPGGQPNQPQHF TGTGCCAGCTCACCGGGGGGACAGCCCAATCAGCCCCAGCATTTT
TRBD2 TRBJ2-2 . TRBV9 CASSVGLAGGNTGELFF TGTGCCAGCAGCGTGGGACTAGCGGGGGGGAACACCGGGGAGCTGTTTTTT
. TRBJ1-3 . TRBV7-3 CASSATGSSGNTIYF TGTGCCAGCAGCGCAACAGGGAGCTCTGGAAACACCATATATTTT
. TRBJ1-1 . TRBV12-3/TRBV12-4 CASRERNTEAFF TGTGCCAGCCGTGAGAGGAACACTGAAGCTTTCTTT
. TRBJ1-2 . TRBV7-3 CASSLSPEPSYGYTF TGTGCCAGCAGCTTAAGCCCAGAGCCAAGCTATGGCTACACCTTC
TRBD1 TRBJ1-1 . TRBV19 CASSTQGGLTEAFF TGTGCCAGTAGTACACAGGGGGGGCTCACTGAAGCTTTCTTT
. TRBJ2-5 . TRBV19 CASRGFGETQYF TGTGCCAGTAGGGGCTTCGGGGAGACCCAGTACTTC
TRBD1 TRBJ1-6 . TRBV5-8 CASSFGTDNSPLHF TGTGCCAGCAGCTTTGGGACAGATAATTCACCCCTCCACTTT
. TRBJ2-7 . TRBV19 CASSDTLTYEQYF TGTGCCAGTAGCGACACGTTAACCTACGAGCAGTACTTC
. TRBJ1-3 . TRBV7-9 CASSPLRGPGNTIYF TGTGCCAGCAGCCCCTTACGCGGGCCGGGAAACACCATATATTTT
TRBD1 TRBJ2-7 few TRBV2 CASRDRVTYEQYF TGTGCCAGCAGAGACAGGGTAACCTACGAGCAGTACTTC
. TRBJ2-3 . TRBV29-1 CSEGPNTGTQYF TGCAGCGAGGGGCCCAACACGGGGACGCAGTATTTT
TRBD2 TRBJ2-7 once TRBV7-6 CASSRTSGGTSSSYEQYF TGTGCCAGCAGCAGGACTAGCGGGGGGACCTCTAGCTCCTACGAGCAGTACTTC
. TRBJ1-1 . TRBV7-3 CASSLRGATEAFF TGTGCCAGCAGCTTAAGAGGGGCCACTGAAGCTTTCTTT